These 23 T cell receptor beta chains came from one sample sequenced in a study of human T cells and chemical hapten exposure. TCRdb re-analysed the RACE reads in MiXCR, keeping a single row per CDR3 protein. Of approximately 120,000 distinct CDR3 sequences in the sample, 9% to 9.5% were seen once. Time point described: patch test 2, 6 weeks after DPC sensitization. Treatment denoted: therapeutic diphenylcyclopropenone sensitization with weekly scalp DPC. The sequencing here drew on whole blood, taken in connection with sensitization to the hapten diphenylcyclopropenone (DPC). The source of these receptors is a woman between 40 and 50 years old with alopecia areata. Some clones in this sample may be carry-over from other donors' samples.

Points on this clonotype: A read error is possible here, since a much larger clone lies one base away. V and J are TRBV2 and TRBJ2-5; 8 positions agree with TRBD2. From germline, CDR1 is SNHLY and CDR2 FYNNEI. The CDR3 length is 15 residues. The CDR3 protein is CADRRGDADQETRYF. CDR3 DNA: TGTGCCGACCGGCGGGGGGACGCTGATCAAGAGACCCGGTACTTC.

The DNA of the CDR3 is TGCGGTTCAGGGCGGCTCACCTTCCAAGAGACCCAGTACTTC. Translation gives CGSGRLTFQETQYF. The chain is built from TRBV5-1 and TRBJ2-5; D is possibly TRBD1 (5 bases). Germline V gene data show CDR1 as SGHRS and CDR2 as YFSETQ. The CDR3 sequence is 14 residues long.

This clonotype occurred many times. The CDR3 reads CASRTDLYTQYF. CDR3 bases: TGCGCCAGCAGAACTGATTTGTATACGCAGTATTTT. The genes are TRBV5-1 and TRBJ2-3; D is uncertain. CDR1 and CDR2 from the germline V gene are SGHRS and YFSETQ. This CDR3 comprises 12 residues. With 5 bases removed from V and 7 bases from J, the gap between germline ends came to 11 bases.

This clonotype was picked up a small number of times. The chain uses TRBV7-6 and TRBJ2-2; no clear D gene. Looked up from germline, CDR1 is SGHVS and CDR2 is FNYEAQ. Trimming pared 2 bases from V and 6 bases from J, leaving 16 bases between. The CDR3 totals 16 residues. In nucleotides, the CDR3 is TGTGCCAGCAGCTTAACGCCTCGACGTGTACCCGGGGAGCTGTTTTTT. Its translation is CASSLTPRRVPGELFF. Filled out from reference TRBV7-6 and TRBJ2-2, the complete variable domain reads GAGVSQSPRYKVTKRGQDVALRCDPISGHVSLYWYRQALGQGPEFLTYFNYEAQQDKSGLPNDRFSAERPEGSISTLTIQRTEQRDSAMYRCASSLTPRRVPGELFFGEGSRLTVL.

Notes on this clonotype: This clone may be a read error of a much larger clone one base away. This chain links TRBV6-2 or TRBV6-3 with TRBJ2-7; D remains unclear. Between the trimmed V and J ends, which lost 5 bases and 4 bases, there was a span of 12 bases. Germline V gives CDR1 MNHEY, CDR2 SVGEGT. The CDR3 consists of 13 residues. The CDR3 here is CASSRCREYEQYF. CDR3 DNA: TGTGCCAGCAGTAGATGCCGCGAGTACGAGCAGTACTTC.

This clonotype showed up many times. The genes are TRBV2 and TRBJ2-5, with D perhaps matching TRBD2 (5 bases). This CDR3 has 13 amino acids. The germline V gene encodes CDR1 SNHLY and CDR2 FYNNEI. The V end was cut by 7 bases, the J end by 2 bases, with 11 bases between. CDR3 nucleotide sequence: TGTGCCAGCACCCGGACTGTTCAAGAGACCCAGTACTTC. It codes for CASTRTVQETQYF.

This clonotype was recorded many times. The V gene is TRBV12-3 or TRBV12-4, the J gene TRBJ1-2; TRBD1 matches 7 bases. Trimming took 3 bases from V and 1 from J; bases not matched to a gene: 2. The CDR3 is 14 residues long. The CDR3 region is CASSFTGVNYGYTF. CDR3 nucleotide sequence: TGTGCCAGCAGTTTTACAGGGGTTAACTATGGCTACACCTTC.

In its sample, this clonotype was seen a few times. The chain has TRBV4-2 and TRBJ1-6; TRBD1 aligns across 9 bases. This CDR3 spans 15 amino acids. The junction had 9 bases not matched to a gene; V was cut back by 6 bases and J by 9 bases. CDR1 is LGHNA, CDR2 YNFKEQ, per germline. The CDR3 nucleotides are TGTGCCAGCAGGCGGGACAGGGAGGGGGGTTCACCCCTCCACTTT. This encodes CASRRDREGGSPLHF.

This clonotype was counted many times. The genes are TRBV4-3 and TRBJ2-1; 8 nucleotides match TRBD1. Germline V gene data show CDR1 as LGHNA and CDR2 as YSLEER. The CDR3 totals 17 residues. Trimming cost V 1 base and J 0 bases; bases outside gene matches: 5. The CDR3 DNA reads as TGCGCCAGCAGCCAAGGGACAGGGCGAAGCTCCTACAATGAGCAGTTCTTC. Translation: CASSQGTGRSSYNEQFF.

This clonotype was counted ten times or more. The chain joins TRBV5-1 to TRBJ1-1; D is possibly TRBD1 (5 bases). Germline assignment: CDR1 SGHRS and CDR2 YFSETQ. Trimming left V 5 bases short and J 7 bases short, with 15 bases between. The CDR3 contains 13 residues. The chain's CDR3 is CASRRGTGDEAFF. The CDR3 DNA reads as TGCGCCAGCAGGCGGGGCACAGGTGATGAAGCTTTCTTT.

This clonotype was found a few times. V and J are TRBV18 and TRBJ2-1, with 9 nucleotides matching TRBD2. The CDR3 covers 15 residues. V gave up 3 bases and J gave up 2 bases; unmatched junction bases: 2. Germline V lookup: CDR1 KGHSH, CDR2 LQKENI. The CDR3 is CASSPGLAPYNEQFF. The CDR3 DNA follows: TGTGCCAGCTCACCGGGACTAGCCCCCTACAATGAGCAGTTCTTC.

The rearrangement joins TRBV6-2 or TRBV6-3 to TRBJ2-7; no reliable D call. This CDR3 is 14 amino acids long. V lost 7 bases, J lost 2 bases, and 15 bases lay in between. CDR1 and CDR2 from the germline V gene are MNHEY and SVGEGT. CDR3 DNA sequence: TGTGCCAGCACCAACCTCCGGGCCACCTACGAGCAGTACTTC. This codes for CASTNLRATYEQYF.

This clonotype has ten or more counts. The rearrangement joins TRBV6-5 to TRBJ2-2; TRBD1 matches at 8 bases. CDR1 and CDR2 (germline): MNHEY, SVGAGI. The CDR3 is made up of 16 amino acids. After removal of 2 bases from V and 5 bases from J, the junction contained 7 bases not matched to a gene. CDR3 protein: CASSYRAGGATGELFF. CDR3 coding DNA: TGTGCCAGCAGTTACCGGGCAGGGGGCGCGACCGGGGAGCTGTTTTTT.

This clonotype occurred a few times. CDR3 sequence: CASSFGDGGYQETQYF. CDR3 sequence (DNA): TGTGCCAGCAGTTTTGGGGACGGTGGGTACCAAGAGACCCAGTACTTC. This chain joins TRBV12-3 or TRBV12-4 and TRBJ2-5; the D gene could be TRBD1 or TRBD2 (5 bases each). Deletions cut 3 bases from V and 0 bases from J, with 14 bases between. The CDR3 is 16 amino acids.

This clonotype turned up a few times. J is TRBJ2-4 and V is TRBV7-9; TRBD1 agrees at 9 bases. The V segment lost 7 bases and the J segment 8 bases; nucleotides outside the gene matches: 6. The CDR3 length is 13 residues. The V gene's germline CDR1 is SEHNR and CDR2 FQNEAQ (reference sequence). CDR3 nucleotides: TGTGCCAGCAAACTAGGGACAGGGCACATTCAGTACTTC. Residues: CASKLGTGHIQYF.

The sample holds a few counts of this clonotype. The V call is TRBV12-3 or TRBV12-4, the J call TRBJ2-7; 12 bases are shared with TRBD2. The CDR3 has 15 amino acids. J lost 7 bases, V lost 4 bases, and 8 bases had no gene match. CDR3 residues: CASSSGLAGGREQYF. In DNA form, the CDR3 reads TGTGCCAGCAGTTCCGGGCTAGCGGGGGGGCGAGAGCAGTACTTC.

V is TRBV3-1 and J is TRBJ2-7, with D perhaps matching TRBD1 or TRBD2 (5 bases each). Trimming left V 0 bases short and J 9 bases short, with 24 bases between. In germline, CDR1 is LGHDT, CDR2 YNNKEL (reference sequence). The CDR3 consists of 17 residues. This chain's CDR3 is CASSQDFIDGTGLGQYF. For the CDR3, the DNA is TGTGCCAGCAGCCAAGATTTCATTGATGGGACCGGCTTGGGGCAGTACTTC.

This clonotype was recorded at least ten times. The V and J genes are TRBV20-1 and TRBJ1-1; TRBD1 aligns across 10 bases. Trimming removed 4 bases from V and 4 bases from J; junction bases left unmatched: 12. The CDR3 length is 16 residues. The germline V gene encodes CDR1 DFQATT and CDR2 SNEGSKA (reference sequence). CDR3 nucleotides: TGCAGTGCTAAACCAAGTCCCTGGACAGGGGGCACTGAAGCTTTCTTT. It is translated as CSAKPSPWTGGTEAFF.

This clonotype was counted a few times. CDR3 residues: CASTGYSNQPQHF. CDR3 nucleotide sequence: TGTGCCAGCACTGGTTATAGCAATCAGCCCCAGCATTTT. J is TRBJ1-5 and V is TRBV2; D gene unclear. This CDR3 comprises 13 residues. Germline CDR1 and CDR2: SNHLY and FYNNEI. The V end was cut by 7 bases, the J end by 0 bases, with 7 bases between.

This clonotype was observed many times. The V call is TRBV11-2, the J call TRBJ2-5, with 7 bases identical to TRBD2. The V gene end was trimmed by 1 base and the J gene end by 2 bases; junction bases not matched to a gene: 10. The germline V gene has CDR1 SGHAT and CDR2 FQNNGV. This CDR3 has 17 amino acids. DNA for the CDR3: TGTGCCAGCAGCTTAGCCCCACTAGCGTGGGGGCAAGAGACCCAGTACTTC. It codes for CASSLAPLAWGQETQYF.

J is TRBJ1-1 and V is TRBV18; D might be TRBD1 (5 bases). Germline V lookup: CDR1 KGHSH, CDR2 LQKENI. This CDR3 contains 15 residues. Trimming stripped 6 bases from V and 0 bases from J, with 14 bases between. The CDR3 region has the DNA TGTGCCAGCTCTCCGTTGACAGAGATGAACACTGAAGCTTTCTTT. Protein sequence: CASSPLTEMNTEAFF.

This chain joins TRBV20-1 and TRBJ2-2; D gene unclear. The CDR3 extends over 14 amino acids. Per germline, CDR1 DFQATT and CDR2 SNEGSKA (reference sequence). The V gene lost 5 bases and the J gene lost 3 bases, with 13 bases spanning the gap. CDR3: CSAPSPTYTGELFF. CDR3 DNA sequence: TGCAGTGCTCCTTCCCCTACCTACACCGGGGAGCTGTTTTTT.

CDR3 sequence: CASRLKQGYEQYF. CDR3 bases: TGTGCAAGTCGTTTAAAACAGGGATACGAGCAGTACTTC. The J gene is TRBJ2-7, the V gene TRBV12-2; the table's D call, TRBD1, has no DNA check behind it. TRBV12-2 is labeled a pseudogene. This CDR3 has 13 amino acids.